Below, 2 T cell receptor beta chains from the same sample are listed, as sequenced in a study of cytomegalovirus exposure and HLA in healthy donors. The PCR contained 60 Vbeta and 13 Jbeta primers. The assay was immunoSEQ multiplex PCR, and TCRdb's table has in-frame clones only and misses some. The sample records over 120,000 clones, about 74% being singletons. The sequenced material came from PBMCs. The receptors were sampled from a man aged 18 to 29 in good health and CMV-seropositive.

The rearrangement links TRBV2 to TRBJ2-7; TRBD1 aligns across 8 bases. V shed 6 bases and J 2 bases; nucleotides not matched to a gene: 9. This CDR3 spans 15 amino acids. The V gene's germline CDR1 is SNHLY and CDR2 FYNNEI. The DNA of the CDR3 is TGTGCCAGCAGAAAAGAGTCACAGGGGGCCTACGAGCAGTACTTC. Translating gives CASRKESQGAYEQYF.

The gene calls are TRBV5-1 and TRBJ2-2; TRBD1 matches 9 bases. The germline V gene encodes CDR1 SGHRS and CDR2 YFSETQ. The CDR3 contains 16 residues. Trimming removed 2 bases from V and 4 bases from J; junction bases left unmatched: 6. The CDR3 loop is CASSFRDRDTTGELFF. In nucleotides, the CDR3 is TGCGCCAGCAGCTTTCGGGACAGGGACACCACCGGGGAGCTGTTTTTT.